This TCR beta chain originates from a study of shared clonotypes between healthy human individuals. Findings and caveats of the study: Shared clonotypes across all four donors exceeded non-shared ones in generation probability.

Comment on this clone: Its target is not known.

TCRdb's table, derived via immunoSEQ multiplex PCR, lists solely in-frame clones and lacks some. The data show approximately 2.5 million clones, 93% seen once. V gave up 1 base and J gave up 4 bases, with 7 bases separating them. CDR1 is GTSNPN and CDR2 is SVGIG in the germline V gene (reference sequence). This CDR3 comprises 12 residues. This receptor was obtained from a man aged 18 to 30 in good health. Some clones in this sample may be carry-over from other donors' samples. Material: naive CD4+ T cells from PBMCs. Documented subset: CD45RA+ positively selected. This chain connects TRBV30 to TRBJ1-2; no firm D call. CDR3 region: CAWSDTAYGYTF. In DNA form, the CDR3 reads TGTGCCTGGAGTGACACAGCCTATGGCTACACCTTC.